A single sample gave rise to the 32 T cell receptor beta chains below, sequenced in a study of T-cell reconstitution after alpha-beta-depleted transplantation in children. The authors prepared the TCRbeta library with unique molecular identifiers. Using its own MiXCR run on the PCR reads, TCRdb lists one record per CDR3 protein. The sample includes some 75,000 distinct CDR3 sequences, 6% to 8.5% of them seen just once. This sample comprised PBMCs from the stem cell graft donor, obtained from the stem cell graft. These TCRs come from a human donor who donated a stem cell graft to a child with acute lymphoblastic leukemia.

This clonotype was seen ten or more times. The chain couples TRBV4-3 to TRBJ2-3; 7 bases match TRBD2. The CDR3 has 16 residues. Germline CDR1 is LGHNA and CDR2 is YSLEER. V was clipped by 0 bases and J by 5 bases; unmatched bases: 8. Here the CDR3 DNA reads TGCGCCAGCAGCCAAGATCTCGGCGGGGGTAGAGATACGCAGTATTTT. It encodes CASSQDLGGGRDTQYF.

In this sample, this clonotype turned up many times. DNA of the CDR3: TGTGCCAGCAGCCGACAGGGAAGTTTAAACTATGGCTACACCTTC. Translating gives CASSRQGSLNYGYTF. The chain links TRBV5-5 to TRBJ1-2, with 7 bases matching TRBD1. V shed 4 bases, J shed 2 bases, and the junction held 8 bases outside the gene matches. The length of the CDR3 is 15 residues. Germline V lookup: CDR1 SGHKS, CDR2 YYEKEE (reference sequence).

The chain couples TRBV4-2 to TRBJ2-1, with no clear D. The CDR3 consists of 15 residues. V was trimmed by 0 bases and J by 7 bases, leaving 13 bases between them. Germline CDR1 is LGHNA and CDR2 is YNFKEQ. The CDR3 here is CASSQDRRILNEQFF. The CDR3 region has the DNA TGTGCCAGCAGCCAAGATCGACGGATCCTTAATGAGCAGTTCTTC.

The sample holds many counts of this clonotype. The chain employs TRBV5-8 and TRBJ2-3; 12 nucleotides align to TRBD2. CDR1 is SGHTS, CDR2 YDEGEE, per germline. J was trimmed by 7 bases and V by 5 bases; bases with no gene match: 14. This CDR3 has 17 amino acids. The CDR3 sequence: CASRPRRLAGVANTQYF. The DNA for the CDR3 is TGTGCCAGCAGACCGAGGCGACTAGCGGGAGTGGCAAATACGCAGTATTTT.

This clonotype has ten or more counts. This sequence joins TRBV4-3 and TRBJ1-2; 7 bases are a match to TRBD1. Per germline, CDR1 LGHNA and CDR2 YSLEER. Trimming took 0 bases from V and 6 from J; bases not matched to a gene: 4. This CDR3 region has 14 residues. The CDR3 loop reads CASSQDRGTHGYTF. CDR3 nucleotide sequence: TGCGCCAGCAGCCAAGACAGGGGGACCCATGGCTACACCTTC.

Many counts were recorded for this clonotype. The rearrangement joins TRBV5-4 to TRBJ1-1, with TRBD1 matching over 12 bases. Germline CDR1 is SGHNT and CDR2 is YYREEE (reference sequence). With V trimmed by 1 base and J by 4 bases, 8 bases remained unmatched. The CDR3 runs 17 residues. CDR3 sequence reads: CASSLWDRGRLGTEAFF. Here the CDR3 DNA reads TGTGCCAGCAGCTTGTGGGACAGGGGGCGGTTGGGCACTGAAGCTTTCTTT.

The chain carries TRBV20-1 and TRBJ1-5, with D tentatively TRBD1 (5 bases). Germline V gene sequence: CDR1 DFQATT, CDR2 SNEGSKA (reference sequence). The V end was cut by 0 bases, the J end by 0 bases, with 9 bases between. This CDR3 region has 15 residues. CDR3 nucleotide sequence: TGCAGTGCTAGAGATATCAGGGATAGCAATCAGCCCCAGCATTTT. It translates to CSARDIRDSNQPQHF.

J is TRBJ2-1 and V is TRBV6-2 or TRBV6-3, with D hard to call. The V gene lost 0 bases and the J gene lost 8 bases, with 14 bases spanning the gap. Germline CDR1 MNHEY, CDR2 SVGEGT. The CDR3 loop spans 15 amino acids. DNA of the CDR3: TGTGCCAGCAGTTACTCCCGGGTTGGTTTCGATGAGCAGTTCTTC. Translation: CASSYSRVGFDEQFF.

This clonotype was counted ten times or more. The chain employs TRBV12-3 or TRBV12-4 and TRBJ1-1; 7 bases align to TRBD1. This CDR3 has 12 amino acids. J lost 8 bases, V lost 7 bases, and 7 bases had no gene match. Written as DNA, the CDR3 is TGTGCCAGCAACAGGGGAAGACAGGAAGCTTTCTTT. This translates into CASNRGRQEAFF.

The rearrangement joins TRBV29-1 to TRBJ2-1, with 9 bases lining up with TRBD2. From germline, CDR1 is SQVTM and CDR2 ANQGSEA. J was trimmed by 8 bases and V by 5 bases; bases with no gene match: 7. CDR3 size: 13 residues. The CDR3 nucleotides are TGCAGCGTTACTAGCGGGCAAGGCGATGAGCAGTTCTTC. Amino acids: CSVTSGQGDEQFF.

This clonotype was counted a few times. The chain joins TRBV18 to TRBJ2-5; D gene uncertain. The CDR3 sequence is 11 residues long. V lost 6 bases and J 0 bases, leaving 2 bases between the germline ends. Germline V gene data show CDR1 as KGHSH and CDR2 as LQKENI. As DNA, the CDR3 is TGTGCCAGCTCTAACCAAGAGACCCAGTACTTC. It yields the protein CASSNQETQYF.

In this sample, this clonotype turned up many times. The chain employs TRBV7-2 and TRBJ2-5, with 11 bases identical to TRBD2. Looked up from germline, CDR1 is SGHTA and CDR2 is FQGNSA. This CDR3 region has 16 residues. Trimming took 1 base from V and 5 from J; bases not matched to a gene: 6. Here the CDR3 reads CASSLDGSGRAETQYF. CDR3 nucleotides: TGTGCCAGCAGCTTAGATGGTAGCGGGAGGGCTGAGACCCAGTACTTC.

This clonotype has at least ten counts. The J gene is TRBJ2-5, the V gene TRBV11-2; maybe TRBD1 (6 bases). Germline loops: CDR1 SGHAT, CDR2 FQNNGV. CDR3 size: 15 residues. Trimming removed 7 bases at V and 4 bases at J, with 19 bases between. CDR3 DNA: TGTGCCAGCACTTCCTTTGGGGGCCCGACAGAGACCCAGTACTTC. Translating gives CASTSFGGPTETQYF.

This clonotype was recorded a few times. The chain is built from TRBV10-3 and TRBJ2-7; TRBD1 or TRBD2 may be the D gene (5 bases each). The CDR3 contains 12 residues. The V and J ends lost 8 bases and 3 bases respectively, with 11 bases between them. Germline V gene lookup returns CDR1 ENHRY and CDR2 SYGVKD. The CDR3 nucleotides are TGTGCCATCGGGACCTTATTCTACGAGCAGTACTTC. Residues: CAIGTLFYEQYF.

DNA for the CDR3: TGTGCCAGCAGCCCGATGCGGGGGGCGCCCGGCTACACCTTC. It encodes CASSPMRGAPGYTF. This chain joins TRBV4-2 and TRBJ1-2, with D possibly TRBD1 on 6 matching bases. The CDR3 sequence is 14 residues long. Germline V gene lookup returns CDR1 LGHNA and CDR2 YNFKEQ. V was clipped by 4 bases and J by 8 bases, with 17 bases between them.

This clonotype turned up a few times. The chain employs TRBV19 and TRBJ1-2, with D possibly matching TRBD1 (6 bases). V was cut by 7 bases and J by 0 bases, with 18 bases left in between. This CDR3 contains 16 residues. Germline lookup yields CDR1 LNHDA and CDR2 SQIVND (reference sequence). The DNA of the CDR3 is TGTGCCAGTACACAGACAGGAAGGAGCCCTAACTATGGCTACACCTTC. It is translated as CASTQTGRSPNYGYTF.

This clonotype was seen many times. The chain uses TRBV20-1 and TRBJ1-2, with D unresolved. Trimming removed 3 bases from V and 6 bases from J, with 8 bases in between. This CDR3 comprises 11 residues. Germline lookup yields CDR1 DFQATT and CDR2 SNEGSKA (reference sequence). CDR3 residues: CSARTLDGYTF. The CDR3 DNA reads as TGCAGTGCTAGGACACTGGATGGCTACACCTTC.

This clonotype was recorded at least ten times. The V and J genes are TRBV10-3 and TRBJ2-3, with TRBD2 identical over 8 bases. Germline V gives CDR1 ENHRY, CDR2 SYGVKD. Trimming at V came to 1 base and at J to 6 bases, leaving 9 bases not matched to a gene. The CDR3 length is 16 residues. Written as DNA, the CDR3 is TGTGCCATCAGTGAGTTGGGACTAGTTCAATCCGATACGCAGTATTTT. It yields the protein CAISELGLVQSDTQYF.

V is TRBV9 and J is TRBJ2-2; D is uncertain. The CDR3 consists of 15 residues. Per the germline V gene, CDR1 is SGDLS and CDR2 is YYNGEE. The V end lost 4 bases, the J end lost 1 base, and 11 bases lay between the germline ends. As DNA, the CDR3 is TGTGCCAGCAGCCCTAGACACCTGAACACCGGGGAGCTGTTTTTT. This codes for CASSPRHLNTGELFF. The variable domain in full, with the rest retrieved from reference TRBV9 and TRBJ2-2, is DSGVTQTPKHLITATGQRVTLRCSPRSGDLSVYWYQQSLDQGLQFLIQYYNGEERAKGNILERFSAQQFPDLHSELNLSSLELGDSALYFCASSPRHLNTGELFFGEGSRLTVL.

The table lists this clonotype with many counts. The chain carries TRBV20-1 and TRBJ2-3; D remains ambiguous. The germline V gene has CDR1 DFQATT and CDR2 SNEGSKA (reference sequence). V lost 3 bases, J lost 7 bases, and 5 bases lay in between. The CDR3 spans 10 residues. The DNA for the CDR3 is TGCAGTGCTAGGTCGTATACGCAGTATTTT. Its protein product is CSARSYTQYF.

This clonotype was counted only a few times. The chain combines TRBV6-2 or TRBV6-3 with TRBJ2-7; TRBD1 or TRBD2 may be the D gene (5 bases each). From germline, CDR1 is MNHEY and CDR2 SVGEGT. V was pared by 4 bases and J by 0 bases, with 13 bases between. The CDR3 runs 15 residues. Here the CDR3 DNA reads TGTGCCAGCAGTTCCCCTGGGGGAACCTCCTACGAGCAGTACTTC. This encodes CASSSPGGTSYEQYF.

This clonotype was picked up many times. V is TRBV10-3 and J is TRBJ1-2; tentative D call: TRBD1 (5 bases). The CDR3 is 13 residues long. Germline assignment: CDR1 ENHRY and CDR2 SYGVKD. Between the trimmed V and J ends, which lost 0 bases and 9 bases, there was a span of 11 bases. CDR3 loop: CAISESEGYSYTF. In DNA, the CDR3 is TGTGCCATCAGTGAGTCGGAGGGGTATAGCTACACCTTC.

This clonotype was counted between two and nine times. The CDR3, as DNA: TGCGCCAGCAGCCAAGACAAGATTCCGGATCATGGCTACACCTTC. Translating it yields CASSQDKIPDHGYTF. This chain uses TRBV4-3 with TRBJ1-2; no definite D call. Germline CDR1 reads LGHNA; CDR2 reads YSLEER. Trimming took off 0 bases at V and 6 bases at J, with 14 bases between the two ends. The CDR3 sequence is 15 residues long.

This clonotype occurred many times. V usage is TRBV29-1 and J usage is TRBJ1-3; 8 bases align to TRBD1. This CDR3 region has 15 residues. The V gene end was trimmed by 4 bases and the J gene end by 0 bases; junction bases not matched to a gene: 5. Germline V gives CDR1 SQVTM, CDR2 ANQGSEA. The CDR3 DNA sequence: TGCAGCGTTGTTCCGGGACAGGACTCTGGAAACACCATATATTTT. Translation: CSVVPGQDSGNTIYF.

The table lists this clonotype with many counts. The chain is built from TRBV10-3 and TRBJ1-2; D not certain. With 0 bases removed from V and 8 bases from J, the gap between germline ends came to 13 bases. The germline CDR1 and CDR2 sequences are ENHRY and SYGVKD. This CDR3 spans 14 amino acids. CDR3 in DNA: TGTGCCATCAGTGAGTCGATAAGGGTCGGAGGCTACACCTTC. It yields the protein CAISESIRVGGYTF.

This clonotype was recorded a few times. The chain joins TRBV12-3 or TRBV12-4 to TRBJ2-7, with D perhaps matching TRBD1 (5 bases). V was pared by 6 bases and J by 2 bases, with 14 bases between. The CDR3 is 14 residues long. In nucleotides, the CDR3 is TGTGCCAGCAGCTTACAGGAGCCTCCCTACGAGCAGTACTTC. This codes for CASSLQEPPYEQYF.

This clonotype was observed many times. V and J are TRBV7-9 and TRBJ1-1; maybe TRBD1 (6 bases). The V end lost 3 bases, the J end lost 2 bases, and 16 bases lay between the germline ends. The CDR3 consists of 16 residues. CDR1 and CDR2 (germline): SEHNR, FQNEAQ (reference sequence). CDR3 bases: TGTGCCAGCAGCTTCGTGGATGGCAGGGGAAACACTGAAGCTTTCTTT. Translating it yields CASSFVDGRGNTEAFF. The full variable domain, its missing parts supplied by reference TRBV7-9 and TRBJ1-1, is DTGVSQNPRHKITKRGQNVTFRCDPISEHNRLYWYRQTLGQGPEFLTYFQNEAQLEKSRLLSDRFSAERPKGSFSTLEIQRTEQGDSAMYLCASSFVDGRGNTEAFFGQGTRLTVV.

This clonotype was observed a few times. The genes are TRBV2 and TRBJ1-3; tentatively, D is TRBD1 (6 bases). CDR1 and CDR2 from the germline V gene are SNHLY and FYNNEI. This CDR3 spans 16 amino acids. The V end lost 1 base, the J end lost 6 bases, and 16 bases lay between the germline ends. The CDR3 nucleotides read TGTGCCAGCAGTGAAGAACAAACAGGGATGACAAACACCATATATTTT. Its translation: CASSEEQTGMTNTIYF.

By sample share, this clonotype is medium-sized. The rearrangement joins TRBV7-2 to TRBJ2-2; D might be TRBD1 or TRBD2, each matching 5 bases. The V gene lost 1 base and the J gene lost 6 bases, with 12 bases spanning the gap. Germline-derived CDR1 and CDR2 are SGHTA and FQGNSA. The CDR3 sequence is 15 residues long. The CDR3 loop reads CASSLGAGTAGELFF. In nucleotides, the CDR3 is TGTGCCAGCAGCTTAGGTGCAGGGACGGCCGGGGAGCTGTTTTTT.

This clonotype was counted at least ten times. V is TRBV20-1 and J is TRBJ2-7; 9 bases map to TRBD1. This CDR3 is built from 14 residues. V lost 3 bases to trimming and J lost 4 bases; unmatched junction nucleotides: 7. The germline gives CDR1 DFQATT, CDR2 SNEGSKA (reference sequence). As DNA, the CDR3 is TGCAGTGCTAGGGGACAGGGCTCTATGTACGAGCAGTACTTC. As protein: CSARGQGSMYEQYF.

Only a few counts were recorded for this clonotype. CDR3 sequence (DNA): TGCAGCGTTGTGGGGCAAAATAGATACAATGAGCAGTTCTTC. Amino acid sequence: CSVVGQNRYNEQFF. The chain links TRBV29-1 to TRBJ2-1; perhaps TRBD1 as D (5 bases). Trimming removed 4 bases from V and 4 bases from J, with 14 bases in between. Germline V CDR1 and CDR2: SQVTM, ANQGSEA. This CDR3 contains 14 residues.

This clonotype was counted at least ten times. The conserved phenylalanine or tryptophan normally closing the CDR3 is absent here, so this likely arose from a read error. Because the CDR3's place on the DNA is in doubt, the DNA is left out and the CDR3 is given as listed by TCRdb. The rearrangement uses TRBV7-2 and TRBJ2-3; the table's TRBD2 call for D was not verified on the DNA. CDR1 is SGHTA, CDR2 FQGNSA, per germline. The CDR3 is 15 amino acids long, termini counted. Here the CDR3 reads CASSLSAGFSEDTQY.